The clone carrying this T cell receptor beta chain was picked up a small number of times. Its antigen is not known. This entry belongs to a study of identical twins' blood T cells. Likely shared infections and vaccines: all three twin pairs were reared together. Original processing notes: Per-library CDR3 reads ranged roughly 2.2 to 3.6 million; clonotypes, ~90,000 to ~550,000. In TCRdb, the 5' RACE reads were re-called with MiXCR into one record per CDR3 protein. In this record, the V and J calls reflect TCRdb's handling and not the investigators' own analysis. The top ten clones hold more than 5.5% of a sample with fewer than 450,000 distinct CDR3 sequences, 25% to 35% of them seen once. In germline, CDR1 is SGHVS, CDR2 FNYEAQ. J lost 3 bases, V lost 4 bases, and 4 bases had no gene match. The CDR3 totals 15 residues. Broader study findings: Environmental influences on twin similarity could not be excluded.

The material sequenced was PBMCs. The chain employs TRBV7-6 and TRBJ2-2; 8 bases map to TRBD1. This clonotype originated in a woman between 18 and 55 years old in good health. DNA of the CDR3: TGTGCCAGCAGCTACTTGACAGGGGACACCGGGGAGCTGTTTTTT. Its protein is CASSYLTGDTGELFF.